This T cell receptor beta chain comes out of a study of CD8 T cells in ankylosing spondylitis. General study points: In synovial fluid and blood from reactive arthritis, some motif variants were previously reported. One TCR beta motif, made up of roughly 8 highly homologous variants, appeared characteristic of ankylosing spondylitis blood. With a CD8+ phenotype, disease-linked clones were relatively rare in peripheral blood. The authors reported significant enrichment of disease-linked clones in matched ankylosing spondylitis synovial fluid.

A remark on this clonotype: The antigen is unknown.

Library preparation for TCR beta used quantitative 5'-RACE with molecular barcodes. Using its own MiXCR run on the 5' RACE reads, TCRdb lists one record per CDR3 protein. This sample has about 540,000 distinct CDR3 sequences, with more than 9.5% found just once. The TCR comes from a male donor with ankylosing spondylitis. The sample comprised blood, either unsorted or a sorted T cell fraction (not recorded which).

DNA of the CDR3: TGTGCCAGCAGCTCAGACATCAACTCCTACGAGCAGTACTTC. Its translation: CASSSDINSYEQYF. The chain is built from TRBV5-6 and TRBJ2-7; D remains unclear. Germline CDR1 SGHDT, CDR2 YYEEEE. Trimming removed 3 bases at V and 0 bases at J, with 10 bases between. This CDR3 is 14 amino acids long.